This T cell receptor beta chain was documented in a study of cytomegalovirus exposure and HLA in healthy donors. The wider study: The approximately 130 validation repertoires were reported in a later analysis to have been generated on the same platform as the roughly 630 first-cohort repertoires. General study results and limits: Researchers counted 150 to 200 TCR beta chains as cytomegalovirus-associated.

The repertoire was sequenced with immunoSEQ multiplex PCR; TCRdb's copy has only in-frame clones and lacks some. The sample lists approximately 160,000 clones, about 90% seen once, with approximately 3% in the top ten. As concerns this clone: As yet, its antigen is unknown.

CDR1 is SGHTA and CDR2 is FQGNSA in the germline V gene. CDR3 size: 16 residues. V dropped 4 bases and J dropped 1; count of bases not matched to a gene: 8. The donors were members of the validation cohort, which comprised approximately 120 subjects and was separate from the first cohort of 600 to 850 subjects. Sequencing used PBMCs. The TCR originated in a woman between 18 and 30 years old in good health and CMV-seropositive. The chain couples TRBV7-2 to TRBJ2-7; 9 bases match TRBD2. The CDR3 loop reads CASSSLLAGPSYEQYF. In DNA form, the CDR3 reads TGTGCCAGCAGCTCACTCCTAGCGGGGCCGTCCTACGAGCAGTACTTC.